This T cell receptor (beta chain) was observed in a study of T-cell reconstitution after alpha-beta-depleted transplantation in children. CDR1 is SGHVS and CDR2 is FQNEAQ in the germline V gene. Trimming took off 4 bases at V and 1 base at J, with 11 bases between the two ends. CDR3 length: 15 residues. In its sample, this clonotype was seen many times. A library of TCRbeta sequences, prepared with unique molecular identifiers, was generated. MiXCR, applied by TCRdb to the PCR reads, yields one record per CDR3 protein. Of approximately 200,000 distinct CDR3 sequences in the sample, about 15% were seen once.

Source: PBMCs from the stem cell graft donor, taken from the stem cell graft. J is TRBJ2-1 and V is TRBV7-8, with D possibly matching TRBD2 (6 bases). The sequence derives from a human donor who donated a stem cell graft to a child with acute lymphoblastic leukemia. In DNA form, the CDR3 reads TGTGCCAGCAGCTCCGGGAGTTGGTCCTACAATGAGCAGTTCTTC. It translates to CASSSGSWSYNEQFF.